These 19 T cell receptor beta chains originate from one sample sequenced in a study of cytomegalovirus exposure and HLA in healthy donors. PCR primers comprised 60 Vbeta and 13 Jbeta primers. Sequencing was performed with immunoSEQ multiplex PCR; in TCRdb, only in-frame clones are kept and a portion is missing. This table holds 100,000 or so clones, roughly 77% found once. Sequencing input: PBMCs. Receptors originate from a human donor in good health.

In its sample, this clone was seen a few times. The chain recombines TRBV19 with TRBJ1-5, with 8 bases aligning to TRBD1. Losses at the gene ends were 4 bases for V and 2 bases for J; bases not matched to a gene: 13. CDR3 length equals 18 residues. The germline gives CDR1 LNHDA, CDR2 SQIVND (reference sequence). The chain's CDR3 is CASSTILGQGGGNQPQHF. DNA of the CDR3: TGTGCCAGTAGTACAATTTTAGGACAGGGCGGGGGCAATCAGCCCCAGCATTTT.

This clone has only a few counts. The chain carries TRBV19 and TRBJ2-7, with D maybe TRBD2 (6 bases). Trimming cost V 5 bases and J 6 bases, with 20 bases left between them. The CDR3 extends over 15 amino acids. The V gene's germline CDR1 is LNHDA and CDR2 SQIVND (reference sequence). The chain's CDR3 is CASSPRGAPSFEQYF. CDR3 sequence (DNA): TGTGCCAGTAGTCCGCGGGGAGCTCCTTCTTTCGAGCAGTACTTC.

The chain links TRBV15 to TRBJ2-1; D is perhaps TRBD2 (5 bases). Germline-derived CDR1 and CDR2 are LNHNV and YYDKDF (reference sequence). V lost 4 bases, J lost 1 base, and 8 bases lay in between. This CDR3 contains 14 residues. DNA of the CDR3: TGTGCCACCAGCATAGCGACATCCTACAATGAGCAGTTCTTC. The encoded protein is CATSIATSYNEQFF.

V usage is TRBV19 and J usage is TRBJ1-4; D is undetermined. V dropped 7 bases and J dropped 6 bases, with 18 bases sitting between them. CDR1 and CDR2 from the germline V gene are LNHDA and SQIVND (reference sequence). The CDR3 runs 15 residues. The CDR3 bases are TGTGCCAGTACCTCAGGAGGAGCCCTCGATGAAAAACTGTTTTTT. Translated: CASTSGGALDEKLFF.

This chain uses TRBV4-2 with TRBJ2-2; 8 bases map to TRBD2. Trimming removed 1 base from V and 5 bases from J; junction bases left unmatched: 3. This CDR3 contains 15 residues. Germline loops: CDR1 LGHNA, CDR2 YNFKEQ. CDR3 protein: CASSQVGGGTGELFF. CDR3 DNA: TGTGCCAGCAGCCAAGTCGGCGGGGGGACCGGGGAGCTGTTTTTT.

The chain links TRBV5-4 to TRBJ2-7, with 8 bases matching TRBD2. J gave up 2 bases and V 3 bases, and 4 bases lay outside the gene matches. This CDR3 spans 14 amino acids. CDR1 and CDR2 (germline): SGHNT, YYREEE (reference sequence). The CDR3 DNA sequence: TGTGCCAGCAGCTGGGCCGGGGGGGCCTACGAGCAGTACTTC. Protein sequence: CASSWAGGAYEQYF.

The V gene is TRBV7-9, the J gene TRBJ1-1; D not certain. Trimming stripped 10 bases from V and 11 bases from J, with 17 bases between. This CDR3 region has 11 residues. Per the germline V gene, CDR1 is SEHNR and CDR2 is FQNEAQ (reference sequence). The CDR3 is CATRKPWEAFF. The CDR3 DNA is TGTGCCACCCGCAAACCTTGGGAGGCTTTCTTT.

The rearrangement links TRBV27 to TRBJ2-7; tentatively, D is TRBD2 (6 bases). V lost 5 bases, J lost 10 bases, and 18 bases lay in between. Germline CDR1 is MNHEY and CDR2 is SMNVEV (reference sequence). The CDR3 covers 13 residues. In nucleotides, the CDR3 is TGTGCCAGCAGTGAAGCCCGAGGACTAACACAGTACTTC. Protein: CASSEARGLTQYF.

This clone came up once. This chain uses TRBV28 with TRBJ2-1; 10 bases are a match to TRBD2. The CDR3 sequence is 15 residues long. V lost 6 bases and J lost 4; bases outside the gene matches: 6. Germline V gene lookup returns CDR1 MDHEN and CDR2 SYDVKM. CDR3 bases: TGTGCCAGCAGCTCAAGCGGGAGGGCGTACAATGAGCAGTTCTTC. This gives the protein CASSSSGRAYNEQFF.

The chain combines TRBV14 with TRBJ2-1, with 12 bases that match TRBD2. This CDR3 has 15 amino acids. J was trimmed by 7 bases and V by 6 bases; bases with no gene match: 7. Germline-derived CDR1 and CDR2 are SGHDN and FVKESK. DNA of the CDR3: TGTGCCAGCAGGCTGACTAGCGGGGGCCCGAATGAGCAGTTCTTC. Protein product: CASRLTSGGPNEQFF.

The chain combines TRBV28 with TRBJ1-1, with D perhaps matching TRBD1 (5 bases). This CDR3 has 14 residues. Trimming removed 2 bases from V and 6 bases from J, with 13 bases in between. The germline gives CDR1 MDHEN, CDR2 SYDVKM. The CDR3 region is CASSLGGGGAEAFF. As DNA, the CDR3 is TGTGCCAGCAGTTTAGGTGGCGGGGGGGCTGAAGCTTTCTTT.

This clone occurred a few times. A far more abundant clone sits one base away, making this likely a read error. The chain couples TRBV15 to TRBJ2-5; 8 bases line up with TRBD1. Germline V gene sequence: CDR1 LNHNV, CDR2 YYDKDF (reference sequence). The CDR3 extends over 13 amino acids. V shed 3 bases, J shed 6 bases, and the junction held 3 bases outside the gene matches. CDR3 residues: CATSSTGGQTQYF. For the CDR3, the DNA is TGTGCCACCAGCAGTACAGGGGGTCAGACCCAGTACTTC.

The V and J genes are TRBV6-1 and TRBJ2-3; unclear D gene. The V end lost 1 base, the J end lost 3 bases, and 5 bases lay between the germline ends. The CDR3 sequence is 13 residues long. Germline V CDR1 and CDR2: MNHNS, SASEGT. The CDR3 protein is CASSEGRTDTQYF. The CDR3 coding sequence is TGTGCCAGCAGTGAAGGTCGTACAGATACGCAGTATTTT.

The J gene is TRBJ2-7, the V gene TRBV29-1, with a possible D match to TRBD2 (7 bases). This CDR3 region has 14 residues. Germline values: CDR1 SQVTM, CDR2 ANQGSEA. As DNA, the CDR3 is TGCACCTACGTAGGGGGAGGGCCGAACTACGAGCAGTACTTC. Translating gives CTYVGGGPNYEQYF.

The V and J genes are TRBV28 and TRBJ1-5, with TRBD1 matching 7 bases. Germline assignment: CDR1 MDHEN and CDR2 SYDVKM. The CDR3 contains 15 residues. The V segment lost 6 bases and the J segment 2 bases; nucleotides outside the gene matches: 7. The CDR3 DNA is TGTGCCAGCAGAACCAGGGGGATCGGCAATCAGCCCCAGCATTTT. This sequence encodes CASRTRGIGNQPQHF.

The rearrangement uses TRBV5-1 and TRBJ2-7; the match to TRBD1 covers 7 bases. Germline V gene lookup returns CDR1 SGHRS and CDR2 YFSETQ. This CDR3 comprises 17 residues. With V trimmed by 2 bases and J by 0 bases, 11 bases remained unmatched. The CDR3 reads CASSFYLGGALSYEQYF. In DNA form, the CDR3 reads TGCGCCAGCAGCTTTTACTTAGGGGGCGCCCTCTCCTACGAGCAGTACTTC.

This clone was seen only once. The CDR3 DNA follows: TGTGCCAGCAGTTCGGGACCCCGGGGGACAGATACGCAGTATTTT. Translation gives CASSSGPRGTDTQYF. The rearrangement uses TRBV27 and TRBJ2-3, with a weak D call TRBD2 (6 bases). Trimming removed 4 bases at V and 3 bases at J, with 14 bases between. The CDR3 runs 15 residues. Germline values: CDR1 MNHEY, CDR2 SMNVEV (reference sequence).

V usage is TRBV15 and J usage is TRBJ1-5; TRBD1 is a possible D gene (5 bases). The V end was cut by 5 bases, the J end by 4 bases, with 15 bases between. CDR1 and CDR2 from the germline V gene are LNHNV and YYDKDF (reference sequence). This CDR3 is 15 amino acids long. The CDR3 DNA reads as TGTGCCACCAGCGGAGCACAGGTCGGAAATCAGCCCCAGCATTTT. As protein: CATSGAQVGNQPQHF.

The V and J genes are TRBV7-6 and TRBJ1-1; maybe TRBD1 (5 bases). The CDR3 consists of 15 residues. Trimming shortened V by 0 bases and J by 2 bases, and 10 bases separated the two germline ends. Germline CDR1 reads SGHVS; CDR2 reads FNYEAQ. As DNA, the CDR3 is TGTGCCAGCAGCTTAGCTCCAGGGCTAAACACTGAAGCTTTCTTT. Encoded protein: CASSLAPGLNTEAFF.